Presented here are 19 T cell receptor delta chains from one specimen sequenced in a study of γδ T cells in repeated Plasmodium falciparum infection. TCRdb reprocessed the multiplex PCR reads using CATT. This table has about 51,000 delta-chain clones, approximately 2% appearing once. Gammadelta T cells were flow-sorted from PBMC into Vgamma9/Vdelta2+ and Vdelta2-negative populations for bulk analysis. Sequencing was performed on gamma-delta T cells from blood. The source is a pool of human donors (malaria-infected and uninfected, not separated).

Regarding this clone: A read error likely explains why the TCRdb protein, taken from a much larger clone, differs from this DNA's translation at residue 10; the protein shown is translated from the DNA. The V gene call is TRDV3, and the J gene call is absent; the DNA was not compared with TRDD3, the D call given in the table. Germline CDR1 reads TVYSNPD; CDR2 reads GDNSRS (reference sequence). The CDR3 runs 12 residues. The CDR3 here is CASRAWGIPPIF. In DNA, the CDR3 is TGTGCCTCCAGAGCATGGGGGATACCACCCATCTTT.

Turning to this clone: The protein recorded in TCRdb matches a much larger clone and deviates from this DNA's translation at residues 6 and 13, suggesting a read error; the protein here is obtained by translating the DNA. The chain has TRDV3 and TRDJ1; TRDD1 might be the D (5 bases). The germline CDR1 and CDR2 sequences are TVYSNPD and GDNSRS (reference sequence). This CDR3 is built from 23 residues. V gave up 5 bases and J gave up 0 bases, with 43 bases separating them. The DNA for the CDR3 is TGTGCCAGACGAGAAATGCAGCCTTACCCCATCCCCCGCAAAGCCCCGTACACCGATAAACTCATCTTT. Translated, it gives CARREMQPYPIPRKAPYTDKLIF.

This clone has at least ten counts. TCRdb records a much larger clone's protein for this DNA, with a difference at residue 8 that likely arises from a read error; the protein given is the translation of the DNA. Other DNA sequences in this specimen translate into the identical CDR3. The gene calls are TRDV1 and TRDJ1; D could derive from TRDD2 or TRDD3 (9 bases each). TCRdb records no J gene; here it was assigned by comparing the DNA to germline. This CDR3 comprises 21 residues. The V gene's germline CDR1 is TSWWSYY and CDR2 QGS. V lost 3 bases, J lost 0 bases, and 29 bases lay in between. CDR3 coding DNA: TGTGCTCTTGGGGACACTGTCCTTCCTACTGGGGGACGACCCAACACCGATAAACTCATCTTT. This translates into CALGDTVLPTGGRPNTDKLIF.

This clone has a count of ten or more. This sequence is one base from a far larger clone and is likely a read error. The same CDR3 can be traced to other DNA sequences in this sample. V gene TRDV3 combines with J gene TRDJ1; the match to TRDD3 covers 8 bases. Trimming took 0 bases from V and 0 from J; bases not matched to a gene: 21. The CDR3 sequence is 20 residues long. CDR1 is TVYSNPD and CDR2 is GDNSRS in the germline V gene (reference sequence). The CDR3 here is CAFSPPTLTGGRPYTDKLIF. CDR3 coding DNA: TGTGCCTTTAGCCCTCCTACCTTGACTGGGGGTAGACCGTACACCGATAAACTCATCTTT.

Many counts were recorded for this clone. The protein in TCRdb stems from a much larger clone and differs at residue 9 from this DNA's translation, likely a read error; here the protein is translated from the DNA. V and J are TRDV1 and TRDJ2; 9 bases align to TRDD3. TCRdb records no J gene; here it was assigned by comparing the DNA to germline. Unmatched junction bases numbered 19, after V lost 1 base and J lost 4 bases. This CDR3 spans 21 amino acids. Germline CDR1 and CDR2: TSWWSYY and QGS. CDR3 loop: CALGEPQFLTGGRYRTAQLFF. In nucleotides, the CDR3 is TGTGCTCTTGGGGAACCACAGTTTCTCACTGGGGGACGTTATCGGACAGCACAACTCTTCTTT.

A remark on this clone: A far larger clone is a single base away, which makes a read error likely. The sample has other DNA sequences that encode this CDR3 too. No J gene call was made, and the V gene is TRDV2. This CDR3 has 15 residues. The germline V gene has CDR1 GEAIGNYY and CDR2 EKD. The CDR3, as DNA: TGTGCCTGTGACACCGTGTCCTCCCACACCGATAAACTCATATTT. Translating it yields CACDTVSSHTDKLIF.

This clone came up a few times. The protein held in TCRdb is that of a much larger clone and does not match this DNA's translation at residue 8, likely because of a read error; the protein shown is translated from the DNA. The chain carries TRAV38-2/DV8 and TRDJ1; TRDD3 agrees at 12 bases. The J gene, left out of TCRdb, was set here by checking the DNA against germline. The CDR3 totals 24 residues. V lost 0 bases and J lost 3; bases outside the gene matches: 27. Germline-derived CDR1 and CDR2 are TSESDYY and QEAYKQQN. CDR3 sequence: CAYRSARHWDPLLGDTWSADKLIF. The CDR3 DNA sequence: TGTGCTTATAGGAGCGCGAGACATTGGGACCCTTTACTGGGGGATACTTGGTCGGCCGATAAACTCATCTTT.

Comment on this clone: A read error is the likely source, as a far larger clone sits one nucleotide away. The same CDR3 arises from other DNA sequences in this sample as well. The J gene is uncalled and the V gene is TRDV2; TRDD3 is the table's D call and was not checked against the DNA. The CDR3 spans 15 residues. Looked up from germline, CDR1 is GEAIGNYY and CDR2 is EKD. The CDR3 region is CACDLLGELTDKLIF. The CDR3 DNA is TGTGCCTGTGACTTACTGGGGGAGCTCACCGATAAACTCATCTTC.

With respect to this clone: Only one base separates this from a far larger clonotype, so it likely reflects a read error. The same CDR3 can be traced to other DNA sequences in this sample. J is TRDJ1 and V is TRDV1, with 9 bases identical to TRDD2. TCRdb does not report a J gene; here it was assigned by matching the DNA to germline references. CDR3 length: 21 amino acids. The germline CDR1 and CDR2 sequences are TSWWSYY and QGS. In DNA, the CDR3 is TGTGCTCTCGGGGACCCTTTCCTTCCTACGTTAGCTGGGGCCAACACCGATAAACTCATCTTT. It translates to CALGDPFLPTLAGANTDKLIF.

This clone appeared many times. The protein recorded in TCRdb matches a much larger clone and deviates from this DNA's translation at residue 6, suggesting a read error; the protein here is obtained by translating the DNA. This chain joins TRAV36/DV7 and TRDJ1; unclear D gene. Germline CDR1 and CDR2: VTNFRS and LTSSGIE (reference sequence). V was pared by 5 bases and J by 2 bases, with 10 bases between. The CDR3 is 12 amino acids. The CDR3: CAVRGITDKLIF. The CDR3 nucleotides are TGTGCTGTAAGAGGAATAACCGATAAACTCATCTTT. The complete variable domain, with remaining parts taken from reference TRAV36/DV7 and TRDJ1, reads EDKVVQSPLSLVVHEGDTVTLNCSYEVTNFRSLLWYKQEKKAPTFLFMLTSSGIEKKSGRLSSILDKKELSSILNITATQTGDSAIYLCAVRGITDKLIFGKGTRVTVEP.

Points on this clone: TCRdb has a much larger clone's protein, which differs at residue 22 from the translation of this DNA, likely because of a read error; what is shown is the protein translated from the DNA. TRDV1 is the V gene, and the J gene was not called; the table's D call TRDD3 went unverified against the DNA. CDR1 TSWWSYY and CDR2 QGS come from the germline V gene. The CDR3 is 24 amino acids. The CDR3 nucleotides read TGTGCTCTTGGGAAGGATAACTTCTATCCCCTATTCAAGACCCAACCCTTTTACACCGATAAACCCATCTTT. Translated, it gives CALGKDNFYPLFKTQPFYTDKPIF.

This clone was observed at least ten times. The protein that TCRdb holds for this DNA derives from a much larger clone and differs from the translated DNA at residue 23, which likely indicates a read error; the protein shown here is translated from the DNA. This rearrangement joins TRDV1 to TRDJ1, with 9 positions matching TRDD2. The CDR3 totals 24 residues. Per the germline V gene, CDR1 is TSWWSYY and CDR2 is QGS. Here the CDR3 DNA reads TGTGCTCTTGGGGATGGCGCCTTCCTACGAGCCATGCGGGGGACTTCCAACCGGCCCGATAAACTCACCTTT. Amino acid sequence: CALGDGAFLRAMRGTSNRPDKLTF.

With respect to this clone: The protein TCRdb lists belongs to a much larger clone and differs from this DNA's translation at residue 15, which points to a read error; the protein shown is made from the DNA. The chain couples TRDV2 to TRDJ1; 8 nucleotides match TRDD3. The J gene was missing in TCRdb and was found by matching the end of the DNA to germline. Germline V CDR1 and CDR2: GEAIGNYY, EKD. Losses at the gene ends were 4 bases for V and 4 bases for J; bases not matched to a gene: 25. The CDR3 contains 20 residues. The CDR3 DNA sequence: TGTGCCTGTGATGGAGTGCCCCCCTCTGGGGGACCCGACTACATCGATAAACTCATCTTT. It specifies CACDGVPPSGGPDYIDKLIF.

This clone has at least ten counts. TCRdb's entry gives the protein of a much larger clone, which mismatches this DNA's translation at residue 9, likely from a read error; the protein reported here is translated from the DNA. The rearrangement uses TRAV38-2/DV8 and TRDJ1; D is perhaps TRDD3 (5 bases). Because TCRdb records no J gene, it was assigned here through a match of the DNA to germline. Trimming pared 6 bases from V and 7 bases from J, leaving 37 bases between. The CDR3 is 20 residues long. Germline values: CDR1 TSESDYY, CDR2 QEAYKQQN. CDR3 sequence: CAYIGSGSAPGRWWGLKLIF. Written as DNA, the CDR3 is TGTGCTTATATAGGTAGCGGGAGTGCTCCCGGCCGGTGGTGGGGCCTTAAACTCATCTTT.

There are many counts of this clone. A much larger clone lies a single base off, so this may be a read error. The CDR3 loop is CALGDTDFLPKGWGPPYTDKLIF. CDR3 DNA sequence: TGTGCTCTCGGGGACACTGATTTCCTACCTAAAGGCTGGGGACCGCCGTACACCGATAAACTCATCTTT. This chain uses TRDV1 with TRDJ1; TRDD2 is a possible D gene (7 bases). Germline matching of the DNA provided the J gene here, since TCRdb leaves it blank. The CDR3 is 23 residues long. The germline gives CDR1 TSWWSYY, CDR2 QGS.

This clone was observed a few times. TCRdb assigns this DNA the protein of a much larger clone, which departs from its translation at residue 20; this likely reflects a read error, and the protein shown comes from translating the DNA. The chain couples TRDV1 to TRDJ1; 13 bases match TRDD3. The V gene's germline CDR1 is TSWWSYY and CDR2 QGS. The CDR3 has 23 residues. CDR3 protein: CALGDPTPSRTGGYAGYTDRLIF. In DNA, the CDR3 is TGTGCTCTTGGGGACCCGACCCCATCCCGTACTGGGGGATACGCGGGGTACACCGATAGACTCATCTTT.

This clone occurred a few times. This likely stems from a read error, as it lies one base from a far larger clone. The same CDR3 arises from other DNA sequences in this sample as well. The chain employs TRAV36/DV7 and TRDJ1; 10 bases are shared with TRDD3. This CDR3 contains 17 residues. The germline V gene has CDR1 VTNFRS and CDR2 LTSSGIE (reference sequence). The CDR3 bases are TGTGCTGTGGAGGCCCGGGGGGATACGACGGCGGACGATAAACTCATCTTC. Translation gives CAVEARGDTTADDKLIF. The entire variable domain, with the rest obtained from reference TRAV36/DV7 and TRDJ1, is as follows: EDKVVQSPLSLVVHEGDTVTLNCSYEVTNFRSLLWYKQEKKAPTFLFMLTSSGIEKKSGRLSSILDKKELSSILNITATQTGDSAIYLCAVEARGDTTADDKLIFGKGTRVTVEP.

This clone occurred a few times. Since a far larger clone is one base different, this is likely a read error. The V and J genes are TRDV2 and TRDJ3; 9 bases are shared with TRDD3. TCRdb offers no J gene call, so here the DNA was matched to germline to obtain one. Germline V lookup: CDR1 GEAIGNYY, CDR2 EKD. This CDR3 is built from 21 residues. The CDR3, as DNA: TGTGCCTGCGACACCGTGGGGGATAGGTTTTCGAGCTCCTGGGACACCCGACAGATGTTTTTC. Translation gives CACDTVGDRFSSSWDTRQMFF.

CDR3: CALGAARYWGIKGTDKLIF. The CDR3 DNA reads as TGTGCTCTTGGGGCCGCCCGGTACTGGGGGATAAAAGGGACCGATAAACTCATCTTT. V and J are TRDV1 and TRDJ1; 11 bases match TRDD3. No J gene was available from TCRdb, and it was assigned here by a germline match of the DNA. Germline trimming cut 4 bases from V and 2 bases from J; bases unmatched to any gene: 15. Germline V gives CDR1 TSWWSYY, CDR2 QGS. The CDR3 consists of 19 residues.